A single sample gave rise to the 17 T cell receptor beta chains below, sequenced in a study of CD8+ T cells in alopecia areata. It was cDNA, reverse transcribed from extracted RNA, that served as the sequencing template. The protocol was immunoSEQ multiplex PCR, while the TCRdb copy is restricted to in-frame clones and leaves out a portion. Of 90,000 to 150,000 clones listed, 53% are singletons. Treatment described: oral pan-JAK inhibitor, 5-10 mg twice daily. Sequencing used CD4+ T cells sorted from blood, obtained at week 4, from a patient treated with tofacitinib. The receptors come from a human donor with alopecia areata.

The V call is TRBV29-1, the J call TRBJ1-6; maybe TRBD1 (5 bases). V gave up 6 bases and J gave up 6 bases, with 12 bases separating them. There are 13 residues in the CDR3. Germline V lookup: CDR1 SQVTM, CDR2 ANQGSEA. CDR3 in amino acids: CSVIAGPNSPLHF. For the CDR3, the DNA is TGCAGCGTAATCGCGGGGCCTAATTCACCCCTCCACTTT.

The genes are TRBV7-9 and TRBJ2-1; D perhaps matches TRBD2 (5 bases). The V and J ends lost 11 bases and 3 bases respectively, with 17 bases between them. The CDR3 sequence is 14 residues long. The germline V gene has CDR1 SEHNR and CDR2 FQNEAQ (reference sequence). This CDR3 is CAQPWGADYNEQFF. CDR3 coding DNA: TGTGCCCAACCCTGGGGAGCGGACTACAATGAGCAGTTCTTC.

The gene calls are TRBV29-1 and TRBJ2-1, with 8 bases fitting TRBD1. Per germline, CDR1 SQVTM and CDR2 ANQGSEA. This CDR3 has 12 amino acids. In nucleotides, the CDR3 is TGCAACCGGGACAGGACCTACAATGAGCAGTTCTTC. It translates to CNRDRTYNEQFF.

The chain combines TRBV2 with TRBJ1-2; D is unclear. The CDR3 has 13 residues. V lost 3 bases to trimming and J lost 5 bases, with 10 bases between them. CDR1 SNHLY and CDR2 FYNNEI come from the germline V gene. The CDR3 DNA reads TGTGCCAGCAGTGAGGCCTCGGAATATGGCTACACCTTC. It translates to CASSEASEYGYTF.

This clone was seen a single time. The chain links TRBV27 to TRBJ1-1; D is undetermined. V was trimmed by 3 bases and J by 0 bases, leaving 11 bases between them. CDR1 and CDR2 (germline): MNHEY, SMNVEV (reference sequence). The CDR3 runs to 15 residues. DNA of the CDR3: TGTGCCAGCAGTTTGGATTGGACGCTGAACACTGAAGCTTTCTTT. This translates into CASSLDWTLNTEAFF.

Remarks on this clone: The sample holds other DNA sequences that translate to the same CDR3. The rearrangement links TRBV29-1 to TRBJ1-1; no clear D. The CDR3 runs 13 residues. The germline V and J ends were trimmed by 4 bases and 1 base, with 10 bases remaining between them. Germline values: CDR1 SQVTM, CDR2 ANQGSEA. CDR3 nucleotides: TGCAGCGTTGCTGGGAGGGCGAACACTGAAGCTTTCTTT. Amino acids: CSVAGRANTEAFF. Together with reference TRBV29-1 and TRBJ1-1, the CDR3 gives the full variable domain: SAVISQKPSRDICQRGTSLTIQCQVDSQVTMMFWYRQQPGQSLTLIATANQGSEATYESGFVIDKFPISRPNLTFSTLTVSNMSPEDSSIYLCSVAGRANTEAFFGQGTRLTVV.

Worth noting for this clone: The germline gene is not matched at one end of the junction; a read error may be the cause. The rearrangement joins TRBV7-7 to TRBJ2-3, with D maybe TRBD2 (5 bases). CDR3 length equals 16 residues. The germline CDR1 and CDR2 sequences are SSHAT and FNYEAQ (reference sequence). CDR3 loop: CASSLGASGSADTQYF. The CDR3, as DNA: TGTGCTAGCAGCTTAGGTGCAAGCGGCAGCGCAGATACGCAGTATTTT. The full variable domain, rest sourced from reference TRBV7-7 and TRBJ2-3, is GAGVSQSPRYKVTKRGQDVTLRCDPISSHATLYWYQQALGQGPEFLTYFNYEAQPDKSGLPSDRFSAERPEGSISTLTIQRTEQRDSAMYRCASSLGASGSADTQYFGPGTRLTVL.

This clone was counted a few times. J is TRBJ1-3 and V is TRBV7-7; tentatively, D is TRBD1 (5 bases). The germline gives CDR1 SSHAT, CDR2 FNYEAQ (reference sequence). V was pared by 0 bases and J by 2 bases, with 8 bases between. The CDR3 covers 15 residues. CDR3 coding DNA: TGTGCCAGCAGCTTAGCGCAGGGTACTGGAAACACCATATATTTT. Translating gives CASSLAQGTGNTIYF.

This chain joins TRBV19 and TRBJ1-4; D is perhaps TRBD1 (5 bases). V shed 5 bases and J shed 2 bases, with 6 bases lying between them. This CDR3 spans 13 amino acids. Germline-derived CDR1 and CDR2 are LNHDA and SQIVND (reference sequence). CDR3 in DNA: TGTGCCAGTAGTTGGGGGACTAATGAAAAACTGTTTTTT. Translation gives CASSWGTNEKLFF.

This rearrangement joins TRBV30 to TRBJ1-1; TRBD1 matches 7 bases. The CDR3 consists of 14 residues. Germline CDR1 GTSNPN, CDR2 SVGIG (reference sequence). V was clipped by 0 bases and J by 5 bases; unmatched bases: 6. CDR3 region: CAWSVQTGRTEAFF. The DNA for the CDR3 is TGTGCCTGGAGTGTACAGACAGGGAGAACTGAAGCTTTCTTT.

This clone was observed a few times. The rearrangement joins TRBV29-1 to TRBJ2-2; 9 bases are shared with TRBD1. This CDR3 contains 15 residues. After removal of 6 bases from V and 1 base from J, the junction contained 6 bases not matched to a gene. Germline loops: CDR1 SQVTM, CDR2 ANQGSEA. The CDR3 here is CSVRAGQGNTGELFF. Written as DNA, the CDR3 is TGCAGCGTGAGGGCGGGACAGGGGAACACCGGGGAGCTGTTTTTT.

The rearrangement uses TRBV30 and TRBJ1-5; tentatively, D is TRBD1 (6 bases). Germline CDR1 reads GTSNPN; CDR2 reads SVGIG (reference sequence). Trimming shortened V by 0 bases and J by 6 bases, and 12 bases separated the two germline ends. The CDR3 spans 14 residues. CDR3 DNA sequence: TGTGCCTGGAGTGTACGAGGGGGGAGTCAGCCCCAGCATTTT. It codes for CAWSVRGGSQPQHF.

The V and J genes are TRBV28 and TRBJ1-2; D not resolved. This CDR3 has 12 amino acids. The germline V gene has CDR1 MDHEN and CDR2 SYDVKM. V lost 6 bases to trimming and J lost 6 bases, with 11 bases between them. The CDR3: CASSITPDGYTF. In DNA form, the CDR3 reads TGTGCCAGCAGCATCACTCCGGATGGCTACACCTTC.

The gene calls are TRBV10-2 and TRBJ1-5, with D maybe TRBD1 (6 bases). Germline CDR1 WSHSY, CDR2 SAAADI. The CDR3 is 12 residues long. V lost 8 bases, J lost 6 bases, and 11 bases lay in between. CDR3 sequence reads: CASRDNSQPQHF. CDR3 coding DNA: TGCGCCAGCCGGGACAACTCTCAGCCCCAGCATTTT.

The genes are TRBV29-1 and TRBJ1-2; 7 nucleotides align to TRBD1. Trimming at V came to 5 bases and at J to 7 bases, leaving 10 bases not matched to a gene. CDR1 and CDR2 from the germline V gene are SQVTM and ANQGSEA. The CDR3 extends over 13 amino acids. Here the CDR3 DNA reads TGCAGCGTTAGTCCTGACAGGGTGGTTGGCTACACCTTC. It yields the protein CSVSPDRVVGYTF.

This clone is labeled medium-sized. The V and J genes are TRBV2 and TRBJ2-1; no definite D call. Per germline, CDR1 SNHLY and CDR2 FYNNEI. The V end lost 8 bases, the J end lost 3 bases, and 8 bases lay between the germline ends. The length of the CDR3 is 12 residues. CDR3 in DNA: TGTGCCAGCGAGCCCGACTACAATGAGCAGTTCTTC. Its translation is CASEPDYNEQFF.

This clone was detected a few times. Additional DNA sequences in this sample encode the identical CDR3. The chain carries TRBV7-2 and TRBJ2-7; no firm D call. The V end lost 5 bases, the J end lost 3 bases, and 5 bases lay between the germline ends. CDR1 and CDR2 (germline): SGHTA, FQGNSA. This CDR3 has 11 residues. The CDR3: CASSLYYEQYF. CDR3 coding DNA: TGTGCCAGCAGCCTCTACTACGAGCAGTACTTC.